This record concerns one T cell receptor (beta chain) sequence. Its specificity is not known. Each donor was a healthy Caucasian. The authors used template switching to add a universal primer site and gave cDNA unique molecular identifiers. TCRdb called the 5' RACE reads again in MiXCR, with one record for every CDR3 protein. Among approximately 690,000 distinct CDR3 sequences, around 5.7% were seen once, and the ten largest hold around 2%. This sample is part of a study of identical twins. Study observations and caveats: Abundant beta clonotypes from cord blood had fewer insertions, unlike memory repertoires, which showed none.

The J segment lost 5 bases and the V segment lost 4 bases, leaving 3 bases of the junction unmatched. The CDR3 is made up of 15 amino acids. Germline values: CDR1 SGHDT, CDR2 YYEEEE. The TCR originated in a man younger than 35 in good health. Sequences were obtained from naive T cells sorted from blood. This chain links TRBV5-6 with TRBJ2-3; TRBD2 aligns across 14 bases. The CDR3 DNA is TGTGCCAGCAGCATTGGGACTAGCGGGAGAGATACGCAGTATTTT. Protein: CASSIGTSGRDTQYF.